This TCR beta chain originates from a study of Tregs in tolerant kidney transplant recipients. Worth noting for this clone: Its antigen is currently unknown.

Clones were read by immunoSEQ multiplex PCR, and TCRdb kept only the in-frame ones, dropping some. This sample has approximately 82,000 clones, with over 85% found just once. Germline CDR1 SGHRS, CDR2 YFSETQ. J lost 5 bases, V lost 2 bases, and 10 bases had no gene match. This CDR3 spans 16 amino acids. Whole-study results and caveats: Validation in larger populations is needed because few patients were studied. The most relevant donor-specific Treg TCRbeta repertoire apparently came from expansion with activated donor B cells.

Mixed chimerism was transient after nonmyeloablative marrow transplants from related graft donors. CD4+CD25+CD127- Tregs, CD4+CD25- non-Tregs, CD4 and CD8 cells were sorted. This clonotype originated in a human patient who received a combined kidney and bone marrow transplant. A subset of T cells may come from the graft donor. The V gene is TRBV5-1, the J gene TRBJ1-5, with 7 positions matching TRBD1. The sample in question was CD4+ T cells from blood (PBMCs), obtained 12 months after the transplant. The chain's CDR3 is CASSLTGVREHQPQHF. The CDR3 coding sequence is TGCGCCAGCAGCTTAACAGGGGTCAGGGAGCATCAGCCCCAGCATTTT.